These 31 T cell receptor beta chains were sequenced from one sample in a study of CD8+ T cells in alopecia areata. Extracted RNA was reverse transcribed, and the resulting cDNA served as sequencing template. Libraries were prepared by immunoSEQ multiplex PCR; TCRdb keeps only in-frame clonotypes and omits some of them. Here the sample spans 150,000 to 200,000 clones, around 50% being singletons. The sample consisted of CD4+ T cells sorted from blood, taken at week 0. These TCRs come from a human donor with alopecia areata.

The table lists this clone with a few counts. The rearrangement links TRBV4-1 to TRBJ1-3, with TRBD1 as a possible D gene (5 bases). V lost 0 bases, J lost 0 bases, and 15 bases lay in between. CDR1 MGHRA and CDR2 YSYEKL come from the germline V gene. The CDR3 has 18 residues. CDR3 sequence: CASSQEGQGAISGNTIYF. In DNA, the CDR3 is TGCGCCAGCAGCCAAGAAGGGCAGGGAGCGATCTCTGGAAACACCATATATTTT.

The chain joins TRBV5-1 to TRBJ1-1, with 7 bases aligning to TRBD1. Per germline, CDR1 SGHRS and CDR2 YFSETQ. CDR3 length: 16 amino acids. Unmatched junction bases numbered 8, after V lost 0 bases and J lost 3 bases. The CDR3 region is CASSLGQGMRDTEAFF. The CDR3 DNA reads as TGCGCCAGCAGCTTGGGACAGGGAATGAGGGACACTGAAGCTTTCTTT.

The chain recombines TRBV30 with TRBJ1-1, with TRBD1 as a possible D gene (6 bases). Germline CDR1 GTSNPN, CDR2 SVGIG (reference sequence). The V end lost 2 bases, the J end lost 10 bases, and 20 bases lay between the germline ends. This CDR3 contains 14 residues. This CDR3 reads CAWSPQGISGGAFF. The CDR3 DNA reads as TGTGCCTGGAGTCCCCAGGGGATCAGCGGTGGAGCTTTCTTT.

This clone was found a few times. The rearrangement links TRBV10-3 to TRBJ1-2; D might be TRBD1 (5 bases). Trimming removed 3 bases at V and 3 bases at J, with 14 bases between. The CDR3 totals 15 residues. The germline CDR1 and CDR2 sequences are ENHRY and SYGVKD. The CDR3 DNA follows: TGTGCCATCAGTGACGGACGGGGGAGTGACTATGGCTACACCTTC. Translated, it gives CAISDGRGSDYGYTF.

The chain is built from TRBV30 and TRBJ2-7; D gene ambiguous. The CDR3 contains 11 residues. CDR1 and CDR2 from the germline V gene are GTSNPN and SVGIG (reference sequence). Trimming removed 5 bases from V and 3 bases from J, with 8 bases in between. CDR3 sequence reads: CAWATFYEQYF. In DNA form, the CDR3 reads TGTGCCTGGGCCACCTTCTACGAGCAGTACTTC. The full variable domain, rest sourced from reference TRBV30 and TRBJ2-7, is SQTIHQWPATLVQPVGSPLSLECTVEGTSNPNLYWYRQAAGRGLQLLFYSVGIGQISSEVPQNLSASRPQDRQFILSSKKLLLSDSGFYLCAWATFYEQYFGPGTRLTVT.

The V gene is TRBV2, the J gene TRBJ1-4; no clear D gene. The CDR3 has 14 residues. V dropped 1 base and J dropped 6 bases, with 9 bases sitting between them. Germline V gene lookup returns CDR1 SNHLY and CDR2 FYNNEI. The CDR3 spells CASSEVTAYEKLFF. The CDR3 bases are TGTGCCAGCAGTGAAGTAACAGCTTATGAAAAACTGTTTTTT.

The V call is TRBV7-8, the J call TRBJ2-6; no definite D call. The CDR3 spans 19 residues. V was trimmed by 5 bases and J by 1 base, leaving 21 bases between them. Per germline, CDR1 SGHVS and CDR2 FQNEAQ. DNA of the CDR3: TGTGCCAGCAGCCCAGACGAGCCGCTGACGGAATCTGGGGCCAACGTCCTGACTTTC. Encoded protein: CASSPDEPLTESGANVLTF.

Many counts were recorded for this clone. This chain joins TRBV5-1 and TRBJ2-2; D is unclear. Deletions cut 1 base from V and 0 bases from J, with 7 bases between. Germline assignment: CDR1 SGHRS and CDR2 YFSETQ. The CDR3 runs 15 residues. As DNA, the CDR3 is TGCGCCAGCAGCTTGTCTGGTGCGAACACCGGGGAGCTGTTTTTT. Translated: CASSLSGANTGELFF.

This chain's CDR3 is CASSIGPSRETQYF. The CDR3, as DNA: TGTGCCAGTAGTATAGGACCTAGTCGGGAGACCCAGTACTTC. This sequence joins TRBV19 and TRBJ2-5; D unclear. The germline V gene encodes CDR1 LNHDA and CDR2 SQIVND (reference sequence). Deletions cut 1 base from V and 5 bases from J, with 11 bases between. The CDR3 runs to 14 residues.

This rearrangement joins TRBV29-1 to TRBJ2-5; 7 bases align to TRBD1. The V and J ends lost 3 bases and 2 bases, in that order; junction bases with no gene match: 6. This CDR3 spans 14 amino acids. Looked up from germline, CDR1 is SQVTM and CDR2 is ANQGSEA. As DNA, the CDR3 is TGCAGCGTTGACGAGACAGGGATGCAAGAGACCCAGTACTTC. Translated: CSVDETGMQETQYF. Filled out from reference TRBV29-1 and TRBJ2-5, the complete variable domain reads SAVISQKPSRDICQRGTSLTIQCQVDSQVTMMFWYRQQPGQSLTLIATANQGSEATYESGFVIDKFPISRPNLTFSTLTVSNMSPEDSSIYLCSVDETGMQETQYFGPGTRLLVL.

The chain links TRBV29-1 to TRBJ1-1; tentatively, D is TRBD1 (5 bases). The germline gives CDR1 SQVTM, CDR2 ANQGSEA. There are 13 residues in the CDR3. V was cut by 3 bases and J by 3 bases, with 11 bases left in between. Here the CDR3 reads CSVEGRAYTEAFF. DNA of the CDR3: TGCAGCGTTGAGGGACGGGCTTACACTGAAGCTTTCTTT.

The gene calls are TRBV23-1 and TRBJ2-7; 9 positions agree with TRBD1. TRBV23-1 carries the ORF label, with uncertain function. The V gene end was trimmed by 4 bases and the J gene end by 4 bases; junction bases not matched to a gene: 5. CDR3 length: 14 amino acids. CDR3 in amino acids: CASSPGQGRYEQYF. In DNA form, the CDR3 reads TGCGCCAGCAGTCCGGGACAGGGAAGGTACGAGCAGTACTTC.

V and J are TRBV6-1 and TRBJ2-4, with TRBD1 identical over 9 bases. The V gene's germline CDR1 is MNHNS and CDR2 SASEGT. V was clipped by 3 bases and J by 7 bases; unmatched bases: 7. This CDR3 contains 15 residues. The chain's CDR3 is CASSDWGQGLNIQYF. The CDR3 DNA reads as TGTGCCAGCAGTGATTGGGGACAGGGTCTGAACATTCAGTACTTC.

The gene calls are TRBV2 and TRBJ2-7; a possible D gene is TRBD2 (5 bases). Germline-derived CDR1 and CDR2 are SNHLY and FYNNEI. V lost 1 base and J 6 bases, leaving 10 bases between the germline ends. The CDR3 spans 13 residues. The CDR3: CASSEGGGVEQYF. CDR3 coding DNA: TGTGCCAGCAGTGAAGGTGGAGGAGTCGAGCAGTACTTC.

This chain uses TRBV29-1 with TRBJ2-1; TRBD2 might be the D (5 bases). The CDR3 extends over 13 amino acids. V was pared by 6 bases and J by 8 bases, with 17 bases between. The germline CDR1 and CDR2 sequences are SQVTM and ANQGSEA. The CDR3 spells CSVSGTIADEQFF. DNA for the CDR3: TGCAGCGTATCGGGAACTATTGCCGATGAGCAGTTCTTC.

The chain uses TRBV23-1 and TRBJ1-5; D gene uncertain. TRBV23-1 is treated as an ORF (open reading frame) with a function not yet certain. V lost 1 base, J lost 3 bases, and 7 bases lay in between. The CDR3 is 14 residues long. The CDR3 DNA sequence: TGCGCCAGCAGTCAATGGGTTCCCAATCAGCCCCAGCATTTT. It yields the protein CASSQWVPNQPQHF.

The chain carries TRBV29-1 and TRBJ1-1; no reliable D call. This CDR3 contains 13 residues. CDR1 and CDR2 from the germline V gene are SQVTM and ANQGSEA. Trimming took off 4 bases at V and 1 base at J, with 10 bases between the two ends. CDR3 DNA sequence: TGCAGCGTTGCCCCGGCAGCGAACACTGAAGCTTTCTTT. This gives the protein CSVAPAANTEAFF.

The chain carries TRBV23-1 and TRBJ2-3, with a weak D call TRBD1 (5 bases). TRBV23-1 is labeled an ORF, and its function is uncertain. With 2 bases removed from V and 6 bases from J, the gap between germline ends came to 15 bases. The CDR3 contains 15 residues. The DNA for the CDR3 is TGCGCCAGCAGTCAAAGGGGCCCCGTACCGGATACGCAGTATTTT. Translating it yields CASSQRGPVPDTQYF.

Here the CDR3 reads CAINTLGPRAEAFF. CDR3 sequence (DNA): TGTGCCATCAATACCCTCGGACCTCGAGCTGAAGCTTTCTTT. The genes are TRBV10-3 and TRBJ1-1, with unresolved D. Germline lookup yields CDR1 ENHRY and CDR2 SYGVKD. The CDR3 runs to 14 residues. Trimming took off 7 bases at V and 6 bases at J, with 18 bases between the two ends.

The gene calls are TRBV29-1 and TRBJ1-1; no clear D. The CDR3 is 12 residues long. Trimming pared 7 bases from V and 2 bases from J, leaving 11 bases between. Germline assignment: CDR1 SQVTM and CDR2 ANQGSEA. CDR3 nucleotides: TGCAGCGCAGTGGTGGTCAACACTGAAGCTTTCTTT. Translating gives CSAVVVNTEAFF.

The V and J genes are TRBV29-1 and TRBJ2-1; tentative D call: TRBD2 (6 bases). The CDR3 runs to 14 residues. V was shortened by 5 bases and J by 2 bases, with 13 bases between the two germline ends. Looked up from germline, CDR1 is SQVTM and CDR2 is ANQGSEA. The CDR3 sequence is CSVLQGLAYNEQFF. The CDR3 DNA reads TGCAGCGTTTTGCAGGGACTGGCCTACAATGAGCAGTTCTTC.

This clone occurred once. V and J are TRBV7-2 and TRBJ2-5; the match to TRBD2 covers 8 bases. Losses at the gene ends were 3 bases for V and 5 bases for J; bases not matched to a gene: 5. Germline values: CDR1 SGHTA, CDR2 FQGNSA. This CDR3 spans 14 amino acids. This CDR3 reads CASSLTSVPETQYF. The CDR3 DNA reads TGTGCCAGCAGCTTGACTAGCGTGCCGGAGACCCAGTACTTC.

V is TRBV12-5 and J is TRBJ2-1; the D gene is possibly TRBD2 (6 bases). This CDR3 is built from 15 residues. V shed 6 bases and J shed 7 bases, with 19 bases lying between them. Germline-derived CDR1 and CDR2 are LGHNT and FRNRAP. CDR3 bases: TGTGCTAGTGGCCGACAAACCGGGAGTTGGAATGAGCAGTTCTTC. As protein: CASGRQTGSWNEQFF.

This clone has a handful of counts. The chain links TRBV7-3 to TRBJ2-3; D uncertain. Germline CDR1 SGHTA, CDR2 FQGTGA. The CDR3 is 13 residues long. Trimming pared 3 bases from V and 2 bases from J, leaving 6 bases between. CDR3 loop: CASSLGTTDTQYF. CDR3 nucleotide sequence: TGTGCCAGCAGCTTGGGTACCACAGATACGCAGTATTTT. Based on the CDR3 plus reference TRBV7-3 and TRBJ2-3, the full variable domain is GAGVSQTPSNKVTEKGKYVELRCDPISGHTALYWYRQSLGQGPEFLIYFQGTGAADDSGLPNDRFFAVRPEGSVSTLKIQRTERGDSAVYLCASSLGTTDTQYFGPGTRLTVL.

This clone was picked up one time. The chain is built from TRBV15 and TRBJ1-4; the D gene is possibly TRBD1 (5 bases). Germline CDR1 is LNHNV and CDR2 is YYDKDF (reference sequence). This CDR3 spans 12 amino acids. Trimming took off 2 bases at V and 8 bases at J, with 6 bases between the two ends. CDR3 nucleotides: TGTGCCACCAGCAGATGGACAGAAAAACTGTTTTTT. Its protein product is CATSRWTEKLFF. Full variable domain (rest looked up from reference TRBV15 and TRBJ1-4): DAMVIQNPRYQVTQFGKPVTLSCSQTLNHNVMYWYQQKSSQAPKLLFHYYDKDFNNEADTPDNFQSRRPNTSFCFLDIRSPGLGDTAMYLCATSRWTEKLFFGSGTQLSVL.

Only one count was recorded for this clone. This sequence joins TRBV5-1 and TRBJ2-6; D not resolved. Per the germline V gene, CDR1 is SGHRS and CDR2 is YFSETQ. The CDR3 loop spans 15 amino acids. V dropped 0 bases and J dropped 0 bases, with 4 bases sitting between them. Here the CDR3 DNA reads TGCGCCAGCAGCTTGGTGCTCTCTGGGGCCAACGTCCTGACTTTC. This sequence encodes CASSLVLSGANVLTF.

The gene calls are TRBV27 and TRBJ2-3; 9 bases agree with TRBD2. The CDR3 is made up of 14 amino acids. The germline CDR1 and CDR2 sequences are MNHEY and SMNVEV (reference sequence). The V gene end was trimmed by 5 bases and the J gene end by 2 bases; junction bases not matched to a gene: 2. The CDR3 coding sequence is TGTGCCAGCAGTCCTAGCGGGAACACAGATACGCAGTATTTT. Translated: CASSPSGNTDTQYF.

The chain joins TRBV27 to TRBJ2-1; TRBD2 might be the D (5 bases). V was trimmed by 3 bases and J by 8 bases, leaving 14 bases between them. The CDR3 is 14 amino acids. Germline CDR1 and CDR2: MNHEY and SMNVEV (reference sequence). CDR3 sequence: CASSFLTRNHEQFF. The CDR3 DNA follows: TGTGCCAGCAGTTTTCTAACTAGGAACCATGAGCAGTTCTTC.

This clone was found a few times. The chain's CDR3 is CASSRGQSGNTIYF. Written as DNA, the CDR3 is TGCGCCAGCAGCCGGGGACAATCTGGAAACACCATATATTTT. The rearrangement uses TRBV4-1 and TRBJ1-3, with D possibly TRBD1 on 6 matching bases. Germline values: CDR1 MGHRA, CDR2 YSYEKL. The V end lost 4 bases, the J end lost 1 base, and 8 bases lay between the germline ends. The CDR3 consists of 14 residues.

This chain joins TRBV25-1 and TRBJ2-3; D possibly matches TRBD1 or TRBD2 (5 bases each). Germline CDR1 MGHDK, CDR2 SYGVNS. The length of the CDR3 is 16 residues. V was shortened by 1 base and J by 5 bases, with 16 bases between the two germline ends. CDR3: CASSELRGLRGDTQYF. CDR3 DNA sequence: TGTGCCAGCAGTGAATTAAGAGGGCTGAGGGGAGATACGCAGTATTTT.

V and J are TRBV5-1 and TRBJ1-6; D uncertain. This CDR3 has 13 amino acids. Trimming removed 4 bases from V and 9 bases from J, with 11 bases in between. CDR1 and CDR2 from the germline V gene are SGHRS and YFSETQ. The CDR3 nucleotides are TGCGCCAGCAGCGCCGGCCCCCCTTCACCCCTCCACTTT. This codes for CASSAGPPSPLHF.